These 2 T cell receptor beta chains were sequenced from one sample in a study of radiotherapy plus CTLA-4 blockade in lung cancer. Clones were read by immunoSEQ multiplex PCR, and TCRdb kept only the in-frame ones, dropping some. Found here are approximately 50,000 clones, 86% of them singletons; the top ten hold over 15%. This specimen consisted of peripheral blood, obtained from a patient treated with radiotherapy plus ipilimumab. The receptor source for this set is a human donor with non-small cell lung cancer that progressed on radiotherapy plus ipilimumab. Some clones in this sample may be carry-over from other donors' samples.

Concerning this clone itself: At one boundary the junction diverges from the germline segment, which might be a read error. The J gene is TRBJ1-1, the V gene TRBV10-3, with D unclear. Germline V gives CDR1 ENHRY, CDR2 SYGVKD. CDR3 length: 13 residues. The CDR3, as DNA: TGCGCCAGCAGTGAAGACCGGGACACTGAAGCTTTCTTT. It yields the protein CASSEDRDTEAFF.

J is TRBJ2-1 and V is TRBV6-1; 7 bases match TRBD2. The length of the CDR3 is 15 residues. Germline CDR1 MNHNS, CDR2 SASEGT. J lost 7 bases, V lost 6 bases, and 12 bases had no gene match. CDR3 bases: TGTGCCAGCAGAGGCGGGCGGGGGAGCTTGAATGAGCAGTTCTTC. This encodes CASRGGRGSLNEQFF.